This entry is about one TCR beta chain. Its antigen remains unknown. This sample was taken from a study of memory CD4+ T cells and cytomegalovirus serostatus. Study-level results: Each of around 69 CMV-associated TCRbeta sequences occurred in one to five individuals.

The CDR3 covers 13 residues. Trimming removed 7 bases at V and 8 bases at J, with 18 bases between. The germline V gene encodes CDR1 SQVTM and CDR2 ANQGSEA. In the original processing: Out-of-frame sequences were removed, leaving a few million distinct TCRbeta sequences. Assay used: immunoSEQ multiplex PCR; TCRdb lists only in-frame clones, some missing. For V, J and clone size, that table is used; D and trimming come from the DNA. The sample contains some 46,000 clones, around 74% of which appear only once. Single viable CD3+CD4+CD8-CD45RO+ cells were sorted as the memory CD4+ T cells. Total CD4+ T cells were enriched by CD4 positive selection.

The chain is built from TRBV29-1 and TRBJ2-4; D gene uncertain. The TCR sequence derives from an adult in good health and CMV-seronegative. Source material: memory CD4+ T cells from blood. Written as DNA, the CDR3 is TGCAGCGCCGGTAACAAGGCTAGTTACATTCAGTACTTC. It translates to CSAGNKASYIQYF.